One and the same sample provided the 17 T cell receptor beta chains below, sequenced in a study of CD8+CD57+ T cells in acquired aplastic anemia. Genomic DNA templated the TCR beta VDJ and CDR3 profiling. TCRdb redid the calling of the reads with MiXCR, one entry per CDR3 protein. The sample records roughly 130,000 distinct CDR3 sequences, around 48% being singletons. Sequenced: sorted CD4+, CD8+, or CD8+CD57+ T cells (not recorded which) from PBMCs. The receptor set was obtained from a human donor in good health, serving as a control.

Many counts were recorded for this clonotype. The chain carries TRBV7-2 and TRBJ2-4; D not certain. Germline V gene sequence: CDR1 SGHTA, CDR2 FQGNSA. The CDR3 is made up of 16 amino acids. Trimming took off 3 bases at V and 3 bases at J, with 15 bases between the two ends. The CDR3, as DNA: TGTGCCAGCAGCTTGGGCAGCCTCAATCTCAAAAACATTCAGTACTTC. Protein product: CASSLGSLNLKNIQYF.

CDR3 sequence reads: CASSEFGGGAPNEQFF. The CDR3 DNA is TGTGCCAGCAGTGAGTTCGGCGGGGGGGCTCCGAATGAGCAGTTCTTC. The chain links TRBV6-1 to TRBJ2-1; 9 bases agree with TRBD2. Germline V gene lookup returns CDR1 MNHNS and CDR2 SASEGT. The CDR3 spans 16 residues. The trim removed 3 bases at V and 7 bases at J, leaving 10 bases unmatched.

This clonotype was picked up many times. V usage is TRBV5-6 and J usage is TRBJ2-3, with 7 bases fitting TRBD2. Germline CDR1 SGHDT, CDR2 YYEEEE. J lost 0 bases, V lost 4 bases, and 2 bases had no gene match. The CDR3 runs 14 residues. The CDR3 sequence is CASSGRGSTDTQYF. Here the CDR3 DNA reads TGTGCCAGCAGCGGGCGGGGGAGCACAGATACGCAGTATTTT.

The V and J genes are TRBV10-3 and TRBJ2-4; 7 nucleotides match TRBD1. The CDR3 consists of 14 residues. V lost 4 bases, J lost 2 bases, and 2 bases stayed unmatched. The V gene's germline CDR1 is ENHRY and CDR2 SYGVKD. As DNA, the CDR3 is TGTGCCATCAGTGCACAGGGGACCAAAAACATTCAGTACTTC. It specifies CAISAQGTKNIQYF.

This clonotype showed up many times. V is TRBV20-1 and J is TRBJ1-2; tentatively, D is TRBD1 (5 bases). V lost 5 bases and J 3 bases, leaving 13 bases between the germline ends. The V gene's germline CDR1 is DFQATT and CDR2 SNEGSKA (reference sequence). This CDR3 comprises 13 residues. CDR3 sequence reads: CSAYPREHYGYTF. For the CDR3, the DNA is TGCAGTGCTTACCCCAGGGAGCACTATGGCTACACCTTC.

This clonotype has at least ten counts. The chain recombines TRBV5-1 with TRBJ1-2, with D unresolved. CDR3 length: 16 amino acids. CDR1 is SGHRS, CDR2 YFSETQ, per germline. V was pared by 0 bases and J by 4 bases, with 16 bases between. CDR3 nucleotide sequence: TGCGCCAGCAGCTTGGCTTGGACGGGCGATCCCTATGGCTACACCTTC. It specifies CASSLAWTGDPYGYTF.

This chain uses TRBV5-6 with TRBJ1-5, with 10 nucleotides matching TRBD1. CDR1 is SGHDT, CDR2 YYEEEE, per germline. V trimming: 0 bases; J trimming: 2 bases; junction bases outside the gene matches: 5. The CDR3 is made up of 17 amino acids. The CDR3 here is CASSLGQGALGNQPQHF. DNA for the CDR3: TGTGCCAGCAGCTTGGGACAGGGGGCGCTCGGCAATCAGCCCCAGCATTTT.

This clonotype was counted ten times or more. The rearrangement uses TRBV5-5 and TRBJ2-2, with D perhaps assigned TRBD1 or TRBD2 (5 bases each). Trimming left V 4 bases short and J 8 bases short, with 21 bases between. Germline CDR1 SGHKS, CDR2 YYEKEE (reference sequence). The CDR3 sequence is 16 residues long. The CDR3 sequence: CASSPLGTLTAGELFF. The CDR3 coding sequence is TGTGCCAGCAGCCCGCTGGGGACCTTGACGGCGGGGGAGCTGTTTTTT. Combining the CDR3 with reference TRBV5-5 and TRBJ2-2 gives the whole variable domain DAGVTQSPTHLIKTRGQQVTLRCSPISGHKSVSWYQQVLGQGPQFIFQYYEKEERGRGNFPDRFSARQFPNYSSELNVNALLLGDSALYLCASSPLGTLTAGELFFGEGSRLTVL.

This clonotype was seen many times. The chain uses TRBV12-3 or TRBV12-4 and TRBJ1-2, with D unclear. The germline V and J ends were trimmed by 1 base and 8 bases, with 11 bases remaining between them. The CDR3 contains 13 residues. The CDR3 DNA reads TGTGCCAGCAGTTTAGGGGGTTCTAAGGGCTACACCTTC. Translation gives CASSLGGSKGYTF.

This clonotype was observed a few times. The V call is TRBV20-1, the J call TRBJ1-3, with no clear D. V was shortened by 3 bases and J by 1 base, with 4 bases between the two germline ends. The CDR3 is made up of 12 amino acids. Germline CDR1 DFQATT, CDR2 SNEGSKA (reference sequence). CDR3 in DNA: TGCAGTGCTAGGATGTCTGGAAACACCATATATTTT. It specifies CSARMSGNTIYF.

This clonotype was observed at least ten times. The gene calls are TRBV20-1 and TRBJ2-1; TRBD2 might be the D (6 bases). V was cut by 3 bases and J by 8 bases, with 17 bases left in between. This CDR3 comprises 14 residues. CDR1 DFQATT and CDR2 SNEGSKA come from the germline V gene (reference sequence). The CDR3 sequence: CSASGGPPMDEQFF. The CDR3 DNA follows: TGCAGTGCTAGCGGGGGACCCCCTATGGATGAGCAGTTCTTC.

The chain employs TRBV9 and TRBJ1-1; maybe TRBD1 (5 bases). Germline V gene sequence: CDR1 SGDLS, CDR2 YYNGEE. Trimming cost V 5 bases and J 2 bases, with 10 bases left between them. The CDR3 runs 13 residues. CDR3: CASRVQDNTEAFF. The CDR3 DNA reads TGTGCCAGCAGGGTACAGGACAACACTGAAGCTTTCTTT. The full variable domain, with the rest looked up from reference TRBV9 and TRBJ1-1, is DSGVTQTPKHLITATGQRVTLRCSPRSGDLSVYWYQQSLDQGLQFLIQYYNGEERAKGNILERFSAQQFPDLHSELNLSSLELGDSALYFCASRVQDNTEAFFGQGTRLTVV.

The CDR3 loop reads CASSLGLAGGRTGELFF. As DNA, the CDR3 is TGTGCCAGCAGCTTAGGACTAGCGGGGGGGCGAACCGGGGAGCTGTTTTTT. The J gene is TRBJ2-2, the V gene TRBV5-4, with TRBD2 matching 15 bases. V lost 2 bases, J lost 5 bases, and 4 bases stayed unmatched. CDR3 size: 17 residues. Germline values: CDR1 SGHNT, CDR2 YYREEE (reference sequence).

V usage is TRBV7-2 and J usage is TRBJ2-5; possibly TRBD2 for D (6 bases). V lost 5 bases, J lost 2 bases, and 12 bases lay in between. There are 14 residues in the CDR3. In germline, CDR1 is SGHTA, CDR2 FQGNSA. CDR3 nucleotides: TGTGCCAGCAGCAGACTAGGAACTCAAGAGACCCAGTACTTC. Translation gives CASSRLGTQETQYF. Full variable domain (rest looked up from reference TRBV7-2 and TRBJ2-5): GAGVSQSPSNKVTEKGKDVELRCDPISGHTALYWYRQSLGQGLEFLIYFQGNSAPDKSGLPSDRFSAERTGGSVSTLTIQRTQQEDSAVYLCASSRLGTQETQYFGPGTRLLVL.

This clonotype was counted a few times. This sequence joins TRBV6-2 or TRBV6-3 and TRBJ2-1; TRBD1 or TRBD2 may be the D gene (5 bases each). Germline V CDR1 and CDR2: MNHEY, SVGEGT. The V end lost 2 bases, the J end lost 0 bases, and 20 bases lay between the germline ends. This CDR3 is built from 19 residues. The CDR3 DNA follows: TGTGCCAGCAGTTACAGGGCAGGGAGAGGTATTAGCTCCTACAATGAGCAGTTCTTC. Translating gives CASSYRAGRGISSYNEQFF.

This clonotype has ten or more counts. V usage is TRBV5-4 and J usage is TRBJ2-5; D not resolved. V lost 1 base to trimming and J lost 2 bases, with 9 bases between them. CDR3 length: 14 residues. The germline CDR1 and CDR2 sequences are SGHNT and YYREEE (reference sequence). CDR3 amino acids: CASSLLDFQETQYF. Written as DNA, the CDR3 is TGTGCCAGCAGCTTGTTAGACTTTCAAGAGACCCAGTACTTC.

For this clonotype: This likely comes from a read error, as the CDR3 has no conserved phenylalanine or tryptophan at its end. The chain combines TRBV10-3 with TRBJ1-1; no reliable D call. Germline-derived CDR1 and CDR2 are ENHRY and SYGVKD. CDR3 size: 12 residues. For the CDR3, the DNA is TGTGCCATCAGGTCTGGGGAAACTGGAGCTTTCTCT. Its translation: CAIRSGETGAFS.